This T cell receptor beta chain emerged from a study of shared clonotypes between healthy human individuals. V lost 1 base, J lost 1 base, and 5 bases lay in between. The V gene's germline CDR1 is MDHEN and CDR2 SYDVKM. This CDR3 has 14 residues. This clone occurred once. This specimen includes other DNA sequences encoding the same CDR3. This table comes from immunoSEQ multiplex PCR, and its TCRdb copy is limited to in-frame clones, with some not included. The sample contains around 600,000 clones, about 95% of which appear only once. CD45RO-negative, CCR7-selected cells formed the naive CD8 fraction, which excluded terminally differentiated effector memory CD45RA+ cells.

The genes are TRBV28 and TRBJ1-3, with TRBD1 as a possible D gene (5 bases). This clonotype was sampled from a woman in her twenties or thirties in good health. Sequences were obtained from naive CD8+ T cells sorted from blood. In DNA, the CDR3 is TGTGCCAGCAGTTTATCAGGGTCTGGAAACACCATATATTTT. Encoded protein: CASSLSGSGNTIYF.